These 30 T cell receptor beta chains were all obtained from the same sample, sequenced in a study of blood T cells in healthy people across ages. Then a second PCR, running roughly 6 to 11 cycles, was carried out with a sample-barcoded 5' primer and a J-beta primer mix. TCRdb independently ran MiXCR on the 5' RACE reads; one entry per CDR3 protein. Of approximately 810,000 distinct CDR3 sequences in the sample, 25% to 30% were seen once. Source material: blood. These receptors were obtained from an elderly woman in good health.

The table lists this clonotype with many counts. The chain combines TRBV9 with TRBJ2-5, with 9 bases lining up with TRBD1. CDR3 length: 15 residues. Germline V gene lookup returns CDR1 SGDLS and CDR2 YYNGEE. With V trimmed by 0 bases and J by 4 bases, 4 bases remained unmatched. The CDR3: CASSVGGTGTETQYF. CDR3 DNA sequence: TGTGCCAGCAGCGTAGGGGGGACAGGGACAGAGACCCAGTACTTC.

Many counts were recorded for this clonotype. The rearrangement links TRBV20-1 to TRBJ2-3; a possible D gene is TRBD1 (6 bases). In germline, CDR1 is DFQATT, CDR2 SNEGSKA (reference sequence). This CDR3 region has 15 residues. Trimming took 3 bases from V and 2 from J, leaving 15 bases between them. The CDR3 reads CSASDRRAPTDTQYF. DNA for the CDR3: TGCAGTGCTAGCGACAGGAGAGCCCCCACAGATACGCAGTATTTT.

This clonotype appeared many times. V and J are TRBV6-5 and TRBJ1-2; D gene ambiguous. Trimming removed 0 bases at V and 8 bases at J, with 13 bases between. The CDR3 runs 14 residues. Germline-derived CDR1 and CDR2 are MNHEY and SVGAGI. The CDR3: CASSYSGSLGGYTF. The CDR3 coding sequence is TGTGCCAGCAGTTACTCAGGGTCCCTAGGGGGCTACACCTTC.

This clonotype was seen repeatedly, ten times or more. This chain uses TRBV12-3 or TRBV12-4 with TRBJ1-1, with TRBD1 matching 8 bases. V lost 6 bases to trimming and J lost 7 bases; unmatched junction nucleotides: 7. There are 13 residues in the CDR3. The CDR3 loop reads CASSRTGTGEAFF. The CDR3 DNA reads TGTGCCAGCAGCAGAACCGGGACAGGTGAAGCTTTCTTT.

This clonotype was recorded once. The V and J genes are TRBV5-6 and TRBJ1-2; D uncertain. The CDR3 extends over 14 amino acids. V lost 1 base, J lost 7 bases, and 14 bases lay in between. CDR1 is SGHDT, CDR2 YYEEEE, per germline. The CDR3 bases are TGTGCCAGCAGCTTGTTGGAGTTCCCGTCTGGCTACACCTTC. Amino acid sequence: CASSLLEFPSGYTF.

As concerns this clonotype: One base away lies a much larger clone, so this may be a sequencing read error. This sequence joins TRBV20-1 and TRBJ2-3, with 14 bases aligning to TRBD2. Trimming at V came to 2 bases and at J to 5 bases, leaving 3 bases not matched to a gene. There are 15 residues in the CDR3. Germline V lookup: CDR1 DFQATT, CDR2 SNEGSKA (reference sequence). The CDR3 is CSARRLAGGGDTQYF. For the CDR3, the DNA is TGCAGTGCTAGAAGACTAGCGGGGGGGGGAGATACGCAGTATTTT.

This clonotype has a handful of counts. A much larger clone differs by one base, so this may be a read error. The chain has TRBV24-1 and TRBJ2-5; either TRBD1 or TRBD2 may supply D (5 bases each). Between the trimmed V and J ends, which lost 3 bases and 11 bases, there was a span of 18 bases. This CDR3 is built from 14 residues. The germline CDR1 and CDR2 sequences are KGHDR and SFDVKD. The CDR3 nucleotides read TGTGCCACCAGTGATGGGACGGTATACAATGAGCAGTACTTC. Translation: CATSDGTVYNEQYF.

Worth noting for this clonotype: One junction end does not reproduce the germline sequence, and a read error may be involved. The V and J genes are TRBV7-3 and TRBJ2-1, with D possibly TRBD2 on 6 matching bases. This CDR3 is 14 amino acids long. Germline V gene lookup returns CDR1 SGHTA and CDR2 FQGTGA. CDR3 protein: CASSLIGGANGQFF. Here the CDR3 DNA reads TGTGCCAGCAGCTTAATAGGCGGGGCCAATGGGCAGTTCTTC.

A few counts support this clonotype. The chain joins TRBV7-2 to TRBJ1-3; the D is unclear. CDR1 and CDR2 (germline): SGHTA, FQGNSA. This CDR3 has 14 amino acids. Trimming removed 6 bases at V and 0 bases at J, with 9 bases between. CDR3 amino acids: CASREALSGNTIYF. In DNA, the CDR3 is TGTGCCAGCAGAGAGGCCCTCTCTGGAAACACCATATATTTT.

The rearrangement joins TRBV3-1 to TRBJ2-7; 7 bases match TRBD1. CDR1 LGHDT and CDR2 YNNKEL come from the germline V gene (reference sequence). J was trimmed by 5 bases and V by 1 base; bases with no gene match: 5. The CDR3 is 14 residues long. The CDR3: CASSQVPQGDEQYF. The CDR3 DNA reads TGTGCCAGCAGCCAAGTGCCCCAGGGGGACGAGCAGTACTTC.

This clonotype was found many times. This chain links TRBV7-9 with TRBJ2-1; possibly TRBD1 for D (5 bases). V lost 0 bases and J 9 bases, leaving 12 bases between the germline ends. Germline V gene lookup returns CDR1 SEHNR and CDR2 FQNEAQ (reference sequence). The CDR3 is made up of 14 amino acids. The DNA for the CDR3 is TGTGCCAGCAGCTTAGCCGCAGGGCAGGGTGAGCAGTTCTTC. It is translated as CASSLAAGQGEQFF.

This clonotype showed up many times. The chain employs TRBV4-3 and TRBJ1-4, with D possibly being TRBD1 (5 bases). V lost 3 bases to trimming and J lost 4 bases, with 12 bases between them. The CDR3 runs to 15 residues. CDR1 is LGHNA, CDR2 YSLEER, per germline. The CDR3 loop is CASSQVMGRNEKLFF. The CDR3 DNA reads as TGCGCCAGCAGCCAGGTCATGGGGCGTAATGAAAAACTGTTTTTT.

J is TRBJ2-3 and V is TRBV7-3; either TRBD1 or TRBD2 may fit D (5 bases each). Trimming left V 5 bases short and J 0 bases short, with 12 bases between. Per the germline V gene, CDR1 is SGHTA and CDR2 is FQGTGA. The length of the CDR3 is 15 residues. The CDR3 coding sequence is TGTGCCAGCAGCGCATACAGGACTAGCACAGATACGCAGTATTTT. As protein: CASSAYRTSTDTQYF.

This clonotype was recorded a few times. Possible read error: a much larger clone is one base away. The CDR3 nucleotides read TGTGCCAGCATGCGGCGGGACGCAGATACGCAGTATTTT. Translating gives CASMRRDADTQYF. The genes are TRBV12-3 or TRBV12-4 and TRBJ2-3; maybe TRBD2 (6 bases). The germline V and J ends were trimmed by 7 bases and 4 bases, with 12 bases remaining between them. The CDR3 is 13 residues long.

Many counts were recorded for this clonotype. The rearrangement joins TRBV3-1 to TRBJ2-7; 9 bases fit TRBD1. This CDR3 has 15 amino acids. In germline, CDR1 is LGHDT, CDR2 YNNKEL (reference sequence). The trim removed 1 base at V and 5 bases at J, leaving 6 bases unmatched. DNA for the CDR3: TGTGCCAGCAGCCAAGTGGGACAGGGTATCGACGAGCAGTACTTC. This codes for CASSQVGQGIDEQYF.

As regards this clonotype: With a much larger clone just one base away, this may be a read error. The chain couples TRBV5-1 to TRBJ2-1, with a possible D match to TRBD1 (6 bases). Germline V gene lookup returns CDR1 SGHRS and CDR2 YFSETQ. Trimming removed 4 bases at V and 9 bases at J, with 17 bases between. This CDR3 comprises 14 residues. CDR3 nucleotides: TGCGCCAGCAGCCCAAGGACAGAAAAGATTGAGCAGTTCTTC. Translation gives CASSPRTEKIEQFF.

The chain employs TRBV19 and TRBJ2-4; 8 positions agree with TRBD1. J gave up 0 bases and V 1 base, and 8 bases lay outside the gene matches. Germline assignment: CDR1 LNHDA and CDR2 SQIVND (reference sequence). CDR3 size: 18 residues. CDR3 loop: CASSIGDRINLAKNIQYF. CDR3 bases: TGTGCCAGTAGTATAGGGGACAGGATCAATTTAGCCAAAAACATTCAGTACTTC.

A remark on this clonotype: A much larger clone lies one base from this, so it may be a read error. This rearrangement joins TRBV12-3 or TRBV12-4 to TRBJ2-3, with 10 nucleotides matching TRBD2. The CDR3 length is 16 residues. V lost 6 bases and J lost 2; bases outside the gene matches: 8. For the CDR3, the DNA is TGTGCCAGCAGACCTGGACTAGCGGTGGTCACAGATACGCAGTATTTT. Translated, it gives CASRPGLAVVTDTQYF.

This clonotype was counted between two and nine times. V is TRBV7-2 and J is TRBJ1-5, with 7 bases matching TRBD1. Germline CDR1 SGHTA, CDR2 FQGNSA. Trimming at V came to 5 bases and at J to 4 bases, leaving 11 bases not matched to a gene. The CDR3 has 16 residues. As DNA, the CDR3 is TGTGCCAGCAGCCTTGGTTTGCCGGGACAGAATCAGCCCCAGCATTTT. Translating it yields CASSLGLPGQNQPQHF.

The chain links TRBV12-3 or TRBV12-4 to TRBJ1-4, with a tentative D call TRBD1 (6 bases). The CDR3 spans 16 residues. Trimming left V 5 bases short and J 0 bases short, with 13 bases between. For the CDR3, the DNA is TGTGCCAGCAGTCAGGGGACTGTTGCAACTAATGAAAAACTGTTTTTT. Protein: CASSQGTVATNEKLFF.

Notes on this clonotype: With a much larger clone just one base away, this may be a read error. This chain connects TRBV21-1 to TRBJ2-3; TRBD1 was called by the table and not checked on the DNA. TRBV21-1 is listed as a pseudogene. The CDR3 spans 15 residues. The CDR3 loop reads CASTKGDDYTDTQYF. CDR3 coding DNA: TGTGCCAGCACCAAAGGGGACGACTACACAGATACGCAGTATTTT.

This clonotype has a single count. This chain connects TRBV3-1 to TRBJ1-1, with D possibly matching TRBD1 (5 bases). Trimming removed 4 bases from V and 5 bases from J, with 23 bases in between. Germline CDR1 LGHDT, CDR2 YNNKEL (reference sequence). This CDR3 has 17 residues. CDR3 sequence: CASSRLPDSGMSTEAFF. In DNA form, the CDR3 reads TGTGCCAGCAGCCGACTCCCAGACAGCGGAATGAGTACTGAAGCTTTCTTT.

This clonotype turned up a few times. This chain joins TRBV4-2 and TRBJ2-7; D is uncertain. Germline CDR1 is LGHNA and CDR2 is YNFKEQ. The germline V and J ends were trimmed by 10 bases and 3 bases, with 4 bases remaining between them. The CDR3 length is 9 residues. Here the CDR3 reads CATGYEQYF. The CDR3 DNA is TGTGCCACCGGCTACGAGCAGTACTTC.

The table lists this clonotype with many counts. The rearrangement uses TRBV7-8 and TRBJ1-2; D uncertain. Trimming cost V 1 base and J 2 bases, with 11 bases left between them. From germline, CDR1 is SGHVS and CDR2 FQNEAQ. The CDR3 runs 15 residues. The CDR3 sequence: CASSLGAPNNYGYTF. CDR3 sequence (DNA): TGTGCCAGCAGCTTAGGGGCACCGAACAACTATGGCTACACCTTC. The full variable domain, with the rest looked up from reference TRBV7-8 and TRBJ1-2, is GAGVSQSPRYKVAKRGQDVALRCDPISGHVSLFWYQQALGQGPEFLTYFQNEAQLDKSGLPSDRFFAERPEGSVSTLKIQRTQQEDSAVYLCASSLGAPNNYGYTFGSGTRLTVV.

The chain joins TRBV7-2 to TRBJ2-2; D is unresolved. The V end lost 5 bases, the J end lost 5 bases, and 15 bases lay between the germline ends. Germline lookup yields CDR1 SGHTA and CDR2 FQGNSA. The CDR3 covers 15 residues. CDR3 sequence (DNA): TGTGCCAGCAGCCTACCATGGACGGCGACCGGGGAGCTGTTTTTT. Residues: CASSLPWTATGELFF. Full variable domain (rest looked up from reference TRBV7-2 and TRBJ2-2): GAGVSQSPSNKVTEKGKDVELRCDPISGHTALYWYRQSLGQGLEFLIYFQGNSAPDKSGLPSDRFSAERTGGSVSTLTIQRTQQEDSAVYLCASSLPWTATGELFFGEGSRLTVL.

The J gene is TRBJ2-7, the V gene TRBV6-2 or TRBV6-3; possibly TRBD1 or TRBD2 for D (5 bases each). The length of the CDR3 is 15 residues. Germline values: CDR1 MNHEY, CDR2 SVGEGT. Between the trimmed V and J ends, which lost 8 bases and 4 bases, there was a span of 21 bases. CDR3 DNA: TGTGCCAGCGGGGGTCGGGGAAGGTCGGTTTACGAGCAGTACTTC. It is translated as CASGGRGRSVYEQYF.

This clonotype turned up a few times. The CDR3 bases are TGTGCCACCAGCATACGGACAGGGCCGGGTCAGCCCCAGCATTTT. Protein: CATSIRTGPGQPQHF. The genes are TRBV15 and TRBJ1-5; 8 nucleotides agree with TRBD1. V dropped 4 bases and J dropped 6; count of bases not matched to a gene: 8. This CDR3 has 15 residues. Looked up from germline, CDR1 is LNHNV and CDR2 is YYDKDF (reference sequence).

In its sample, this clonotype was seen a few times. In DNA, the CDR3 is TGTGCCAGCAGCCTTTGGTCCGGGACCGGGGAGCTGTTTTTT. Translated: CASSLWSGTGELFF. This chain joins TRBV5-8 and TRBJ2-2; D is ambiguous. Per germline, CDR1 SGHTS and CDR2 YDEGEE. V was pared by 4 bases and J by 5 bases, with 12 bases between. The CDR3 totals 14 residues.

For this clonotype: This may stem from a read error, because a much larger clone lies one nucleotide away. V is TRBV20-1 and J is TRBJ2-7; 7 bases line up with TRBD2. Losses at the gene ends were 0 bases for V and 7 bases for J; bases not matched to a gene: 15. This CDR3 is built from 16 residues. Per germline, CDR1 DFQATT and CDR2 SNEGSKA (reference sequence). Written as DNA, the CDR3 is TGCAGTGCTAGAGATCCAGCGGGGAAGTCCTACAATGAGCAGTACTTC. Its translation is CSARDPAGKSYNEQYF.

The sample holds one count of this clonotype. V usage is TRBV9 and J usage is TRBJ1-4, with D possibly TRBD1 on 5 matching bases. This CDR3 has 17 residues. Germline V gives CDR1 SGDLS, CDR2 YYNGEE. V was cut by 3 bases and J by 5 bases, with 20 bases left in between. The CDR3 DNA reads TGTGCCAGCAGCGCTTCTACCATGACAGTCAGAAATGAAAAACTGTTTTTT. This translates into CASSASTMTVRNEKLFF.